A single sample gave rise to the 22 T cell receptor beta chains below, sequenced in a study of blood T cell repertoires in COVID-19. Profiled with immunoSEQ multiplex PCR; TCRdb holds only in-frame clones, not every one. This table holds 250,000 to 350,000 clones, roughly 90% found once. The sample taken for sequencing was peripheral blood. These receptors all come from a man younger than 40 with acute or convalescent COVID-19.

This clone is a singleton in its sample. The chain employs TRBV28 and TRBJ1-2, with 9 positions matching TRBD1. The CDR3 has 15 residues. J was trimmed by 6 bases and V by 4 bases; bases with no gene match: 9. CDR1 and CDR2 from the germline V gene are MDHEN and SYDVKM. In nucleotides, the CDR3 is TGTGCCAGCAGTTCCTACATAGGGACAGGGAATGGCTACACCTTC. Amino acid sequence: CASSSYIGTGNGYTF.

V and J are TRBV5-1 and TRBJ2-1; 10 bases match TRBD1. CDR1 and CDR2 (germline): SGHRS, YFSETQ. The junction had 1 base not matched to a gene; V was cut back by 3 bases and J by 4 bases. The CDR3 has 14 residues. CDR3 sequence (DNA): TGCGCCAGCAGCTGGACAGGGGGTTACAATGAGCAGTTCTTC. This codes for CASSWTGGYNEQFF.

The chain carries TRBV5-1 and TRBJ2-4; 9 bases map to TRBD1. CDR3 length: 20 residues. The V and J ends lost 2 bases and 1 base, in that order; junction bases with no gene match: 16. In germline, CDR1 is SGHRS, CDR2 YFSETQ. In DNA, the CDR3 is TGCGCCAGCAGCTTAACAGGGGGCTCTAGGACCTATAGGGCCAAAAACATTCAGTACTTC. Its translation is CASSLTGGSRTYRAKNIQYF.

The rearrangement joins TRBV7-9 to TRBJ2-1; 8 bases align to TRBD2. V was clipped by 1 base and J by 4 bases; unmatched bases: 12. Germline V gives CDR1 SEHNR, CDR2 FQNEAQ (reference sequence). The CDR3 spans 18 residues. In DNA, the CDR3 is TGTGCCAGCAGCTTAGGAGGGAAGCGGGGGAGGGTGTACAATGAGCAGTTCTTC. This encodes CASSLGGKRGRVYNEQFF.

The rearrangement links TRBV6-6 to TRBJ2-2, with D unresolved. Looked up from germline, CDR1 is MNHNY and CDR2 is SVGAGI (reference sequence). Trimming cost V 3 bases and J 1 base, with 6 bases left between them. The CDR3 consists of 14 residues. CDR3 sequence reads: CASSYAMNTGELFF. The DNA of the CDR3 is TGTGCCAGCAGTTATGCGATGAACACCGGGGAGCTGTTTTTT.

The J gene is TRBJ1-4, the V gene TRBV5-1, with a weak D call TRBD1 (6 bases). The CDR3 consists of 14 residues. Trimming stripped 4 bases from V and 7 bases from J, with 14 bases between. Germline loops: CDR1 SGHRS, CDR2 YFSETQ. The CDR3 sequence: CASSATTGAEKLFF. The CDR3 bases are TGCGCCAGCAGCGCTACGACAGGCGCTGAAAAACTGTTTTTT.

The gene calls are TRBV7-3 and TRBJ2-3; 10 nucleotides match TRBD2. Per the germline V gene, CDR1 is SGHTA and CDR2 is FQGTGA. The CDR3 has 15 amino acids. V dropped 3 bases and J dropped 4; count of bases not matched to a gene: 4. The CDR3 DNA sequence: TGTGCCAGCAGCTTGAAAAGCGGGGGGGCAGATACGCAGTATTTT. Translation: CASSLKSGGADTQYF.

This clone was found a few times. The chain recombines TRBV5-5 with TRBJ1-5; D is undetermined. Germline CDR1 is SGHKS and CDR2 is YYEKEE (reference sequence). Trimming cost V 5 bases and J 0 bases, with 12 bases left between them. CDR3 length equals 15 residues. As DNA, the CDR3 is TGTGCCAGCAGTGGCGACACCACTAGCAATCAGCCCCAGCATTTT. Amino acid sequence: CASSGDTTSNQPQHF.

The chain combines TRBV5-5 with TRBJ2-7, with TRBD1 as a possible D gene (5 bases). Germline V gene data show CDR1 as SGHKS and CDR2 as YYEKEE (reference sequence). CDR3 length: 17 residues. Between the trimmed V and J ends, which lost 6 bases and 4 bases, there was a span of 26 bases. CDR3 nucleotide sequence: TGTGCCAGCACCAAGTGGATTCGTAGGGGAACAGGTTACGAGCAGTACTTC. It translates to CASTKWIRRGTGYEQYF.

The V gene is TRBV5-1, the J gene TRBJ2-5; TRBD1 matches at 8 bases. The CDR3 is made up of 14 amino acids. Germline loops: CDR1 SGHRS, CDR2 YFSETQ. V lost 3 bases and J lost 7; bases outside the gene matches: 8. CDR3: CASSSGQGVGTQYF. In DNA form, the CDR3 reads TGCGCCAGCAGCTCCGGACAGGGAGTAGGGACCCAGTACTTC.

V is TRBV7-9 and J is TRBJ2-2; possible D gene TRBD2, 5 bases. The CDR3 is made up of 16 amino acids. CDR1 and CDR2 (germline): SEHNR, FQNEAQ (reference sequence). The V gene lost 5 bases and the J gene lost 2 bases, with 15 bases spanning the gap. CDR3 coding DNA: TGTGCCAGCAGCCCTGGAGAGGGTTATAACACCGGGGAGCTGTTTTTT. Its translation: CASSPGEGYNTGELFF.

The chain carries TRBV7-2 and TRBJ1-4; D is unresolved. The CDR3 loop spans 16 amino acids. V was pared by 4 bases and J by 0 bases, with 12 bases between. Germline lookup yields CDR1 SGHTA and CDR2 FQGNSA. CDR3: CASSSLAFATNEKLFF. The CDR3 DNA sequence: TGTGCCAGCAGCTCCCTGGCATTTGCAACTAATGAAAAACTGTTTTTT.

The chain recombines TRBV11-2 with TRBJ1-6; D is undetermined. Looked up from germline, CDR1 is SGHAT and CDR2 is FQNNGV. The V end was cut by 5 bases, the J end by 5 bases, with 19 bases between. This CDR3 spans 17 amino acids. CDR3 bases: TGTGCCAGCAGCCTTTTGGAGGGTGGTGTACATAATTCACCCCTCCACTTT. It is translated as CASSLLEGGVHNSPLHF. The full variable domain, with the rest looked up from reference TRBV11-2 and TRBJ1-6, is EAGVAQSPRYKIIEKRQSVAFWCNPISGHATLYWYQQILGQGPKLLIQFQNNGVVDDSQLPKDRFSAERLKGVDSTLKIQPAKLEDSAVYLCASSLLEGGVHNSPLHFGNGTRLTVT.

The CDR3 DNA sequence: TGTGCCAGCAGTTTACTAGCCCCATTAGCCAAAAACATTCAGTACTTC. Translation gives CASSLLAPLAKNIQYF. The chain couples TRBV28 to TRBJ2-4, with a tentative D call TRBD2 (5 bases). CDR1 is MDHEN and CDR2 is SYDVKM in the germline V gene. Trimming cost V 2 bases and J 0 bases, with 11 bases left between them. This CDR3 has 16 residues.

The J gene is TRBJ2-1, the V gene TRBV7-6, with TRBD2 matching over 7 bases. The CDR3 has 16 residues. Germline V lookup: CDR1 SGHVS, CDR2 FNYEAQ. The J segment lost 0 bases and the V segment lost 4 bases, leaving 6 bases of the junction unmatched. CDR3 sequence: CASSSLAASSYNEQFF. CDR3 in DNA: TGTGCCAGCAGCTCTCTAGCGGCTAGCTCCTACAATGAGCAGTTCTTC.

This clone was seen a few times. The J gene is TRBJ1-2, the V gene TRBV29-1; D remains unclear. Trimming shortened V by 3 bases and J by 4 bases, and 12 bases separated the two germline ends. CDR1 is SQVTM and CDR2 is ANQGSEA in the germline V gene. There are 13 residues in the CDR3. In nucleotides, the CDR3 is TGCAGCGTTGATTCGGGTCTTAGCTATGGCTACACCTTC. It encodes CSVDSGLSYGYTF.

This sequence joins TRBV4-1 and TRBJ2-5; TRBD1 might be the D (5 bases). Trimming left V 1 base short and J 5 bases short, with 11 bases between. This CDR3 is built from 14 residues. CDR1 and CDR2 from the germline V gene are MGHRA and YSYEKL. CDR3 coding DNA: TGCGCCAGCAGCCAAGGGGGCGGTGGTGAGACCCAGTACTTC. Its protein is CASSQGGGGETQYF.

This clone appeared once. The rearrangement joins TRBV10-1 to TRBJ2-3, with 11 bases aligning to TRBD2. The CDR3 sequence is 14 residues long. The germline gives CDR1 WNHNN, CDR2 SYGVQD (reference sequence). The trim removed 6 bases at V and 5 bases at J, leaving 4 bases unmatched. CDR3 nucleotides: TGCGCCAGCAGGGACGGACTAGCGGGAGATACGCAGTATTTT. It encodes CASRDGLAGDTQYF.

The chain carries TRBV5-1 and TRBJ1-1, with TRBD1 matching over 7 bases. Unmatched junction bases numbered 4, after V lost 5 bases and J lost 0 bases. Germline V CDR1 and CDR2: SGHRS, YFSETQ. The CDR3 length is 14 residues. CDR3 residues: CASRRQGMNTEAFF. CDR3 bases: TGCGCCAGCAGAAGACAGGGCATGAACACTGAAGCTTTCTTT.

The chain carries TRBV6-4 and TRBJ2-1; 10 nucleotides match TRBD2. The germline V gene encodes CDR1 MRHNA and CDR2 SNTAGT. V was clipped by 4 bases and J by 10 bases; unmatched bases: 4. CDR3 length: 13 residues. CDR3: CASSAAGGLEQFF. The DNA for the CDR3 is TGTGCCAGCAGTGCAGCGGGAGGGTTGGAGCAGTTCTTC.

The rearrangement uses TRBV6-5 and TRBJ2-7; TRBD1 aligns across 9 bases. After removal of 2 bases from V and 2 bases from J, the junction contained 1 base not matched to a gene. The CDR3 is 14 amino acids. Germline CDR1 MNHEY, CDR2 SVGAGI. CDR3 protein: CASSYGQGTYEQYF. In nucleotides, the CDR3 is TGTGCCAGCAGTTACGGACAGGGGACCTACGAGCAGTACTTC.

This clone has a handful of counts. The V gene is TRBV27, the J gene TRBJ1-5, with D possibly TRBD1 on 5 matching bases. CDR1 and CDR2 (germline): MNHEY, SMNVEV (reference sequence). The CDR3 is 14 residues long. The germline V and J ends were trimmed by 1 base and 5 bases, with 9 bases remaining between them. The CDR3 nucleotides are TGTGCCAGCAGTTTATATCCAGGGCATCAGCCCCAGCATTTT. This gives the protein CASSLYPGHQPQHF.